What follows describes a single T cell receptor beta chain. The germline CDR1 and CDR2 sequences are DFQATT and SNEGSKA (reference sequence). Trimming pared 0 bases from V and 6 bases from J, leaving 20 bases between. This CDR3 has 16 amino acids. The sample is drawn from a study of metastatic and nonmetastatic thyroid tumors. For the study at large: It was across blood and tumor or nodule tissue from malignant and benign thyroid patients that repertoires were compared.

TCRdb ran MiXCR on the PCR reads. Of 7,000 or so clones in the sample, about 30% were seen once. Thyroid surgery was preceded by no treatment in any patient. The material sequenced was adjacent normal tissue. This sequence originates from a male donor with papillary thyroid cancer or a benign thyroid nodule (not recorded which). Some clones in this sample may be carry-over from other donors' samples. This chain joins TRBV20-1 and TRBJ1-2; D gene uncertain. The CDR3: CSARDPMARNINGYTF. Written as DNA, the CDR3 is TGCAGTGCTAGAGATCCCATGGCGAGAAATATCAATGGCTACACCTTC.